This note documents a single T cell receptor (beta chain) sequence. Its specificity is unknown. Peripheral blood, roughly 9.3 milliliters per donor, was collected. Per sample, a minimum of 6 million PBMCs were isolated. This entry is derived from a study of blood T cells in healthy people across ages. General study findings and limits: The unknown donor CMV status may have confounded expanded clonotype changes.

CDR1 is SEHNR and CDR2 is FQNEAQ in the germline V gene (reference sequence). The V and J ends lost 3 bases and 7 bases, in that order; junction bases with no gene match: 11. This CDR3 has 15 amino acids. A second about 7 to 11 cycle PCR used barcoded and J-beta primers. TCRdb processed the 5' RACE reads anew with MiXCR; each CDR3 protein has one entry. The sample yields some 800,000 distinct CDR3 sequences, approximately 25% seen once. The same specimen was also included in a second study, on T cells of mothers and their children. This second report adds: When the second PCR was run, its M1S primer added sample barcodes and 2-4 random nucleotides.

Material for sequencing was blood. The V call is TRBV7-9, the J call TRBJ2-7, with 8 nucleotides matching TRBD2. The clonotype was recovered from a boy younger than 18 in good health. Here the CDR3 reads CASSLGGRTTEEQYF. DNA for the CDR3: TGTGCCAGCAGCTTGGGCGGGAGGACCACTGAGGAGCAGTACTTC.